The source of this T cell receptor beta chain is a study of blood T cell repertoires in COVID-19. Across the study: Acute and convalescent COVID-19 samples came from the United States, Italy and Spain. PBMCs, B-cell-depleted T cells, or T cells were the source of the cDNA or gDNA that made up the material.

The V and J ends lost 2 bases and 4 bases, in that order; junction bases with no gene match: 4. The CDR3 sequence is 16 residues long. Germline CDR1 is MNHEY and CDR2 is SVGAGI. Clones were sequenced by immunoSEQ multiplex PCR, and TCRdb holds only the in-frame ones, with some missing. The sample includes under 300,000 clones, just over 85% seen only once; the top ten take roughly a sixth. The study drew participants aged about 18 to 89 years from some 24 US areas. This clone showed up just once. The receptor was derived from a man aged 18 to 30 who had recovered from COVID-19. V gene TRBV6-5 combines with J gene TRBJ2-1; the match to TRBD2 covers 11 bases. The sequenced material came from PBMCs or T cells enriched from blood (not recorded which). CDR3 sequence: CASSYGGTSGYNEQFF. CDR3 sequence (DNA): TGTGCCAGCAGTTACGGCGGGACTAGCGGTTACAATGAGCAGTTCTTC.